The 14 T cell receptor beta chains listed next were all sequenced from one sample in a study of lymphopenia after photon versus proton radiotherapy (dated by TCRdb to about 2019). Library prep was done by the immunoSEQ multiplex PCR assay. What TCRdb holds here is the immuneACCESS table cut down to in-frame rearrangements. Part of the clones is not present; checked against another copy, under half of the missing clones reflect an unresolved V gene, and the others are unexplained. Present in this sample are about 42,000 clones, about 83% of which were seen just once. The ten most abundant clones make up roughly 25% of the sample. Sample: peripheral blood, taken from a patient treated with proton-based radiotherapy. These receptor sequences come from a woman between 70 and 85 years old with pancreatic cancer.

Regarding this clone: Other DNA sequences of this sample code for an identical CDR3. V and J are TRBV28 and TRBJ2-5; 12 bases are shared with TRBD1. The J segment lost 5 bases and the V segment lost 6 bases, leaving 10 bases of the junction unmatched. The CDR3 contains 16 residues. The germline gives CDR1 MDHEN, CDR2 SYDVKM. Written as DNA, the CDR3 is TGTGCCAGCAGCTCCTCTGGGACAGGGGGCAGGGAGACCCAGTACTTC. It yields the protein CASSSSGTGGRETQYF.

The rearrangement links TRBV2 to TRBJ2-2, with 10 bases fitting TRBD2. V lost 0 bases and J lost 6; bases outside the gene matches: 1. CDR3 length: 15 amino acids. Germline V gene data show CDR1 as SNHLY and CDR2 as FYNNEI. As DNA, the CDR3 is TGTGCCAGCAGTGAAGCGGGACTAGCGTCCGGGGAGCTGTTTTTT. Its translation is CASSEAGLASGELFF.

This clone turned up a few times. V is TRBV7-2 and J is TRBJ1-2; 7 bases are shared with TRBD1. The germline V gene has CDR1 SGHTA and CDR2 FQGNSA. The CDR3 spans 13 residues. Trimming removed 5 bases from V and 4 bases from J; junction bases left unmatched: 4. The CDR3 sequence is CASSTGVGYGYTF. The CDR3 nucleotides read TGTGCCAGCAGCACAGGGGTGGGCTATGGCTACACCTTC.

In regard to this clone: One end of the junction fails to match germline, which may point to a read error. The rearrangement uses TRBV28 and TRBJ2-4; perhaps TRBD1 as D (6 bases). Germline V gene lookup returns CDR1 MDHEN and CDR2 SYDVKM. This CDR3 spans 13 amino acids. The CDR3 DNA is TGTGCCAGCAGTTTATCTTGGGACCAGGGGCTGGACTTC. This codes for CASSLSWDQGLDF.

The chain couples TRBV9 to TRBJ2-2, with 12 bases that match TRBD1. The V segment lost 3 bases and the J segment 8 bases; nucleotides outside the gene matches: 8. The CDR3 extends over 16 amino acids. CDR1 and CDR2 (germline): SGDLS, YYNGEE. In nucleotides, the CDR3 is TGTGCCAGCAGCGCTGGGACAGGGGGCCGTGCTGGGGAGCTGTTTTTT. Its protein is CASSAGTGGRAGELFF.

This chain links TRBV7-6 with TRBJ2-1; the D gene is possibly TRBD2 (7 bases). V lost 5 bases, J lost 7 bases, and 15 bases lay in between. Germline CDR1 and CDR2: SGHVS and FNYEAQ. The CDR3 contains 14 residues. CDR3 nucleotides: TGTGCCAGCAGCACACGAGGGGGGGGTAATGAGCAGTTCTTC. This translates into CASSTRGGGNEQFF. The full variable domain, its missing parts supplied by reference TRBV7-6 and TRBJ2-1, is GAGVSQSPRYKVTKRGQDVALRCDPISGHVSLYWYRQALGQGPEFLTYFNYEAQQDKSGLPNDRFSAERPEGSISTLTIQRTEQRDSAMYRCASSTRGGGNEQFFGPGTRLTVL.

This chain uses TRBV11-3 with TRBJ1-2; unclear D gene. Trimming stripped 7 bases from V and 0 bases from J, with 15 bases between. The CDR3 is 15 amino acids. The germline V gene has CDR1 SGHNT and CDR2 YENEEA. CDR3 residues: CASTPYGPANYGYTF. The DNA for the CDR3 is TGTGCCAGCACCCCGTATGGACCAGCTAACTATGGCTACACCTTC.

The V gene is TRBV7-3, the J gene TRBJ1-2; no clear D gene. CDR1 SGHTA and CDR2 FQGTGA come from the germline V gene. This CDR3 is built from 13 residues. The V end was cut by 5 bases, the J end by 8 bases, with 15 bases between. The CDR3 loop is CASSRNPAEGYTF. The DNA for the CDR3 is TGTGCCAGCAGCCGAAATCCTGCGGAAGGCTACACCTTC.

The chain recombines TRBV2 with TRBJ2-7; 10 bases are a match to TRBD2. This CDR3 has 15 amino acids. The ends lost 2 bases at V and 1 base at J; junction bases unmatched: 2. Per the germline V gene, CDR1 is SNHLY and CDR2 is FYNNEI. The CDR3 loop is CASSEQTSGSYEQYF. CDR3 sequence (DNA): TGTGCCAGCAGTGAACAGACTAGCGGGTCCTACGAGCAGTACTTC.

The chain carries TRBV4-3 and TRBJ1-5; no reliable D call. There are 15 residues in the CDR3. CDR1 and CDR2 from the germline V gene are LGHNA and YSLEER. With 4 bases removed from V and 3 bases from J, the gap between germline ends came to 13 bases. The CDR3 loop reads CASSPDTSPNQPQHF. The DNA for the CDR3 is TGCGCCAGCAGCCCTGACACTTCACCCAATCAGCCCCAGCATTTT.

The J gene is TRBJ1-5, the V gene TRBV30, with D possibly TRBD1 on 6 matching bases. From germline, CDR1 is GTSNPN and CDR2 SVGIG (reference sequence). Between the trimmed V and J ends, which lost 5 bases and 5 bases, there was a span of 16 bases. This CDR3 is built from 14 residues. Written as DNA, the CDR3 is TGTGCCTGGTCCGAGGGGGGGGGCTATCAGCCCCAGCATTTT. Protein: CAWSEGGGYQPQHF. Supplemented by reference TRBV30 and TRBJ1-5, the full variable domain reads SQTIHQWPATLVQPVGSPLSLECTVEGTSNPNLYWYRQAAGRGLQLLFYSVGIGQISSEVPQNLSASRPQDRQFILSSKKLLLSDSGFYLCAWSEGGGYQPQHFGDGTRLSIL.

The chain is built from TRBV6-6 and TRBJ2-7, with 8 bases aligning to TRBD1. Germline trimming cut 5 bases from V and 4 bases from J; bases unmatched to any gene: 10. CDR1 MNHNY and CDR2 SVGAGI come from the germline V gene (reference sequence). The CDR3 length is 15 residues. CDR3 coding DNA: TGTGCCAGCAGTGCCCTGGACAGGGCCGTGTACGAGCAGTACTTC. It is translated as CASSALDRAVYEQYF.

The genes are TRBV5-5 and TRBJ1-5; D is ambiguous. Germline loops: CDR1 SGHKS, CDR2 YYEKEE (reference sequence). Trimming left V 0 bases short and J 0 bases short, with 7 bases between. The CDR3 contains 15 residues. This CDR3 is CASSLEGNSNQPQHF. The CDR3 region has the DNA TGTGCCAGCAGCTTGGAAGGGAATAGCAATCAGCCCCAGCATTTT.

V usage is TRBV5-1 and J usage is TRBJ2-2, with D possibly TRBD2 on 6 matching bases. Trimming took 9 bases from V and 2 from J, leaving 14 bases between them. Looked up from germline, CDR1 is SGHRS and CDR2 is YFSETQ. The CDR3 loop spans 14 amino acids. For the CDR3, the DNA is TGCGCCACCAGAGGGGACTCCAACACCGGGGAGCTGTTTTTT. Amino acid sequence: CATRGDSNTGELFF.